Each of the 32 T cell receptor beta chains below was sequenced from the same sample in a study of siplizumab effects on memory and regulatory T cells. Libraries were prepared by immunoSEQ multiplex PCR; TCRdb keeps only in-frame clonotypes and omits some of them. The sample lists around 100,000 clones; 80% to 95% were seen once. Sample: CD4+ T cells sorted from blood. The receptors were gathered from a human donor in good health.

This chain links TRBV25-1 with TRBJ1-2; D is uncertain. V dropped 2 bases and J dropped 6 bases, with 16 bases sitting between them. This CDR3 region has 15 residues. The germline CDR1 and CDR2 sequences are MGHDK and SYGVNS. CDR3 in DNA: TGTGCCAGCAGTGAACAACACGGGCCCTGGGATGGCTACACCTTC. This sequence encodes CASSEQHGPWDGYTF.

The chain employs TRBV19 and TRBJ2-2; a weak D match, TRBD1 (6 bases). The germline CDR1 and CDR2 sequences are LNHDA and SQIVND (reference sequence). The CDR3 contains 15 residues. V was cut by 10 bases and J by 1 base, with 16 bases left in between. The CDR3 region is CATARQELNTGELFF. In DNA form, the CDR3 reads TGTGCCACCGCCCGACAGGAACTGAACACCGGGGAGCTGTTTTTT. The full variable domain, its missing parts supplied by reference TRBV19 and TRBJ2-2, is DGGITQSPKYLFRKEGQNVTLSCEQNLNHDAMYWYRQDPGQGLRLIYYSQIVNDFQKGDIAEGYSVSREKKESFPLTVTSAQKNPTAFYLCATARQELNTGELFFGEGSRLTVL.

The sample holds one count of this clone. The chain recombines TRBV5-1 with TRBJ1-2, with 9 bases identical to TRBD1. The V gene's germline CDR1 is SGHRS and CDR2 YFSETQ. The CDR3 has 13 residues. V shed 4 bases, J shed 3 bases, and the junction held 1 base outside the gene matches. CDR3 sequence reads: CASSRTGDYGYTF. In nucleotides, the CDR3 is TGCGCCAGCAGCAGGACAGGGGACTATGGCTACACCTTC.

In its sample, this clone was seen once. J is TRBJ1-4 and V is TRBV6-1; D is uncertain. The CDR3 is made up of 15 amino acids. V was trimmed by 1 base and J by 0 bases, leaving 6 bases between them. Germline-derived CDR1 and CDR2 are MNHNS and SASEGT. CDR3 in DNA: TGTGCCAGCAGTGAAGTGGTAGCAACTAATGAAAAACTGTTTTTT. This encodes CASSEVVATNEKLFF.

This clone showed up just once. The chain combines TRBV6-5 with TRBJ1-6, with no clear D. V gave up 4 bases and J gave up 5 bases, with 9 bases separating them. This CDR3 has 14 residues. CDR1 and CDR2 from the germline V gene are MNHEY and SVGAGI. CDR3 nucleotides: TGTGCCAGCAGTTCCAAGATTGATAATTCACCCCTCCACTTT. It encodes CASSSKIDNSPLHF.

The gene calls are TRBV6-6 and TRBJ2-7; D unresolved. CDR3 size: 13 residues. V was pared by 8 bases and J by 6 bases, with 17 bases between. CDR1 and CDR2 (germline): MNHNY, SVGAGI (reference sequence). The DNA of the CDR3 is TGTGCCAGCGAAAGTGGGCCCGACGGCGAGCAGTACTTC. It codes for CASESGPDGEQYF.

The J gene is TRBJ2-7, the V gene TRBV6-6; 7 nucleotides line up with TRBD2. The CDR3 is 16 residues long. The germline CDR1 and CDR2 sequences are MNHNY and SVGAGI (reference sequence). V shed 5 bases, J shed 4 bases, and the junction held 14 bases outside the gene matches. The CDR3 reads CASSPREAHRDYEQYF. Written as DNA, the CDR3 is TGTGCCAGCAGTCCTCGGGAGGCCCACCGGGATTACGAGCAGTACTTC.

The chain couples TRBV7-2 to TRBJ1-4, with no clear D. The CDR3 is made up of 14 amino acids. The germline gives CDR1 SGHTA, CDR2 FQGNSA. The ends were cut back, 5 bases at V and 4 bases at J, with 11 bases in the middle. The CDR3 sequence is CASSPSVVNEKLFF. CDR3 bases: TGTGCCAGCAGCCCCTCGGTGGTTAATGAAAAACTGTTTTTT.

The chain links TRBV28 to TRBJ2-5; 11 nucleotides match TRBD2. The J call may be in error: the DNA end matches TRBJ2-7 better. In germline, CDR1 is MDHEN, CDR2 SYDVKM. The CDR3 extends over 15 amino acids. The CDR3 spells CASSLAVAGGREQYF. As DNA, the CDR3 is TGTGCCAGCAGTTTGGCCGTAGCGGGGGGGCGCGAGCAGTACTTC.

The chain links TRBV5-4 to TRBJ2-1; D is possibly TRBD2 (6 bases). V lost 1 base and J 0 bases, leaving 11 bases between the germline ends. The CDR3 has 16 residues. Germline assignment: CDR1 SGHNT and CDR2 YYREEE (reference sequence). CDR3 residues: CASSLPGGLSYNEQFF. CDR3 sequence (DNA): TGTGCCAGCAGCTTGCCCGGGGGTCTCTCCTACAATGAGCAGTTCTTC.

The rearrangement links TRBV10-2 to TRBJ1-1; possibly TRBD1 for D (5 bases). Per germline, CDR1 WSHSY and CDR2 SAAADI. V dropped 5 bases and J dropped 7 bases, with 14 bases sitting between them. This CDR3 has 13 amino acids. The CDR3 loop reads CASSLGGAVEAFF. The CDR3 DNA follows: TGCGCCAGCAGTTTAGGAGGGGCGGTTGAAGCTTTCTTT.

The chain links TRBV12-5 to TRBJ1-5; 9 bases are shared with TRBD1. The CDR3 has 15 residues. Unmatched junction bases numbered 3, after V lost 6 bases and J lost 0 bases. The germline CDR1 and CDR2 sequences are LGHNT and FRNRAP. Here the CDR3 DNA reads TGTGCTAGTGGCTCGGGACAGGGTAGCAATCAGCCCCAGCATTTT. Encoded protein: CASGSGQGSNQPQHF.

The gene calls are TRBV12-5 and TRBJ2-3; TRBD2 is a possible D gene (5 bases). CDR3 length: 14 amino acids. Germline V gene sequence: CDR1 LGHNT, CDR2 FRNRAP. V was clipped by 4 bases and J by 1 base, with 9 bases between them. CDR3 protein: CASGSGYRTDTQYF. CDR3 nucleotide sequence: TGTGCTAGTGGTTCGGGGTACCGCACAGATACGCAGTATTTT.

Concerning this clone: At the DNA level, this CDR3 is encoded by other sequences in the same sample as well. This rearrangement joins TRBV18 to TRBJ2-5, with D uncertain. The CDR3 loop spans 12 amino acids. CDR1 and CDR2 from the germline V gene are KGHSH and LQKENI. The V and J ends lost 0 bases and 4 bases respectively, with 3 bases between them. CDR3 protein: CASSPPGETQYF. The CDR3 DNA sequence: TGTGCCAGCTCACCACCTGGAGAGACCCAGTACTTC. Filled out from reference TRBV18 and TRBJ2-5, the complete variable domain reads NAGVMQNPRHLVRRRGQEARLRCSPMKGHSHVYWYRQLPEEGLKFMVYLQKENIIDESGMPKERFSAEFPKEGPSILRIQQVVRGDSAAYFCASSPPGETQYFGPGTRLLVL.

This clone was found a few times. The V and J genes are TRBV28 and TRBJ1-5; possible D gene TRBD1, 5 bases. Looked up from germline, CDR1 is MDHEN and CDR2 is SYDVKM. Trimming pared 6 bases from V and 0 bases from J, leaving 9 bases between. The CDR3 has 14 residues. In nucleotides, the CDR3 is TGTGCCAGCAGATACAGGAATAGCAATCAGCCCCAGCATTTT. Translation gives CASRYRNSNQPQHF.

This clone was seen more than once but under ten times. The rearrangement links TRBV29-1 to TRBJ2-1; weak D call: TRBD2 (6 bases). CDR3 length equals 12 residues. Trimming took off 7 bases at V and 6 bases at J, with 13 bases between the two ends. Per the germline V gene, CDR1 is SQVTM and CDR2 is ANQGSEA. CDR3 region: CSDRDWANEQFF. CDR3 bases: TGCAGCGACCGGGACTGGGCCAATGAGCAGTTCTTC.

The chain recombines TRBV2 with TRBJ2-3; D remains ambiguous. This CDR3 comprises 13 residues. V dropped 8 bases and J dropped 4 bases, with 13 bases sitting between them. The V gene's germline CDR1 is SNHLY and CDR2 FYNNEI. The CDR3: CASSTDVPDTQYF. CDR3 DNA sequence: TGTGCCAGCTCTACGGATGTTCCAGATACGCAGTATTTT.

The V call is TRBV18, the J call TRBJ2-7; a possible D gene is TRBD2 (6 bases). The CDR3 consists of 15 residues. Trimming pared 2 bases from V and 0 bases from J, leaving 11 bases between. Germline V gene sequence: CDR1 KGHSH, CDR2 LQKENI. The CDR3 nucleotides are TGTGCCAGCTCACCAAGGCGGGGTTACTCCTACGAGCAGTACTTC. Amino acids: CASSPRRGYSYEQYF.

This clone was counted between two and nine times. The gene calls are TRBV6-1 and TRBJ1-6; D ambiguous. Germline V gene data show CDR1 as MNHNS and CDR2 as SASEGT. CDR3 size: 15 residues. With 3 bases removed from V and 0 bases from J, the gap between germline ends came to 6 bases. This CDR3 reads CASSDEYSYNSPLHF. The CDR3 nucleotides read TGTGCCAGCAGTGATGAGTACTCCTATAATTCACCCCTCCACTTT.

The rearrangement joins TRBV10-3 to TRBJ1-2, with 7 bases lining up with TRBD1. This CDR3 is 14 amino acids long. The V gene end was trimmed by 3 bases and the J gene end by 6 bases; junction bases not matched to a gene: 7. Looked up from germline, CDR1 is ENHRY and CDR2 is SYGVKD. CDR3 sequence: CAISEQGRGDGYTF. In nucleotides, the CDR3 is TGTGCCATCAGTGAACAGGGGCGGGGAGATGGCTACACCTTC.

The chain is built from TRBV18 and TRBJ1-1; D is perhaps TRBD1 (6 bases). The CDR3 sequence is 15 residues long. Trimming cost V 1 base and J 1 base, with 10 bases left between them. CDR1 and CDR2 (germline): KGHSH, LQKENI. CDR3 in DNA: TGTGCCAGCTCACCACTGCAGGGGACGAACACTGAAGCTTTCTTT. Translated: CASSPLQGTNTEAFF.

The V call is TRBV11-2, the J call TRBJ1-1, with D perhaps TRBD1 (5 bases). This CDR3 contains 16 residues. V gave up 6 bases and J gave up 1 base, with 18 bases separating them. Per germline, CDR1 SGHAT and CDR2 FQNNGV. CDR3 in DNA: TGTGCCAGCAGACCCGTTGGGGCAGGGAGGAACACTGAAGCTTTCTTT. This codes for CASRPVGAGRNTEAFF.

The rearrangement links TRBV6-1 to TRBJ2-3; possibly TRBD2 for D (5 bases). Trimming took 3 bases from V and 0 from J, leaving 10 bases between them. CDR3 size: 15 residues. Germline loops: CDR1 MNHNS, CDR2 SASEGT. CDR3 sequence: CASSDPWTSTDTQYF. Written as DNA, the CDR3 is TGTGCCAGCAGTGACCCATGGACTAGCACAGATACGCAGTATTTT.

The chain joins TRBV2 to TRBJ1-5; TRBD1 aligns across 8 bases. V lost 6 bases, J lost 7 bases, and 8 bases stayed unmatched. Germline V gene lookup returns CDR1 SNHLY and CDR2 FYNNEI. This CDR3 is 14 amino acids long. The chain's CDR3 is CASSGTGQVQPQHF. CDR3 nucleotides: TGTGCCAGCAGCGGGACAGGCCAAGTCCAGCCCCAGCATTTT. Supplemented by reference TRBV2 and TRBJ1-5, the full variable domain reads EPEVTQTPSHQVTQMGQEVILRCVPISNHLYFYWYRQILGQKVEFLVSFYNNEISEKSEIFDDQFSVERPDGSNFTLKIRSTKLEDSAMYFCASSGTGQVQPQHFGDGTRLSIL.

The CDR3 spells CASSPFWAGLMNTEAFF. Written as DNA, the CDR3 is TGTGCCAGCTCACCCTTCTGGGCAGGACTTATGAACACTGAAGCTTTCTTT. The gene calls are TRBV18 and TRBJ1-1; unclear D gene. Germline CDR1 is KGHSH and CDR2 is LQKENI. The ends were cut back, 3 bases at V and 0 bases at J, with 17 bases in the middle. The CDR3 consists of 17 residues.

The V gene is TRBV11-1, the J gene TRBJ2-7; 9 nucleotides agree with TRBD1. The germline V gene encodes CDR1 SGHAT and CDR2 FQDESV (reference sequence). The CDR3 runs 12 residues. Trimming removed 4 bases from V and 5 bases from J; junction bases left unmatched: 0. The CDR3 bases are TGTGCCAGCAGCTGGGACAGGGACGAGCAGTACTTC. As protein: CASSWDRDEQYF.

This clone was observed a few times. The chain joins TRBV18 to TRBJ1-2, with D perhaps TRBD1 (6 bases). V was clipped by 2 bases and J by 14 bases, with 18 bases between them. This CDR3 is 13 amino acids long. The germline CDR1 and CDR2 sequences are KGHSH and LQKENI. The CDR3: CASSPGNRAPVTF. CDR3 nucleotides: TGTGCCAGCTCACCAGGCAACAGGGCCCCTGTGACCTTC.

The chain has TRBV19 and TRBJ2-3; possibly TRBD2 for D (6 bases). The V gene's germline CDR1 is LNHDA and CDR2 SQIVND (reference sequence). The CDR3 runs to 13 residues. V was pared by 7 bases and J by 6 bases, with 14 bases between. In DNA, the CDR3 is TGTGCCAGTATGGTCTTCGGAGGGGATACGCAGTATTTT. Protein: CASMVFGGDTQYF.

The chain is built from TRBV5-4 and TRBJ2-1; TRBD2 matches 13 bases. Germline-derived CDR1 and CDR2 are SGHNT and YYREEE (reference sequence). This CDR3 region has 16 residues. J lost 10 bases, V lost 0 bases, and 7 bases had no gene match. CDR3 loop: CASSLGLAGGGREQFF. DNA for the CDR3: TGTGCCAGCAGCTTGGGACTAGCGGGGGGTGGTCGGGAGCAGTTCTTC.

Only one count was recorded for this clone. The chain recombines TRBV19 with TRBJ1-3; no firm D call. V dropped 7 bases and J dropped 0 bases, with 13 bases sitting between them. This CDR3 contains 15 residues. From germline, CDR1 is LNHDA and CDR2 SQIVND (reference sequence). CDR3 sequence reads: CASTETPSSGNTIYF. In nucleotides, the CDR3 is TGTGCCAGTACCGAGACTCCAAGCTCTGGAAACACCATATATTTT. The full variable domain, with the rest looked up from reference TRBV19 and TRBJ1-3, is DGGITQSPKYLFRKEGQNVTLSCEQNLNHDAMYWYRQDPGQGLRLIYYSQIVNDFQKGDIAEGYSVSREKKESFPLTVTSAQKNPTAFYLCASTETPSSGNTIYFGEGSWLTVV.

The J gene is TRBJ1-6, the V gene TRBV7-9; 7 bases are a match to TRBD1. CDR3 length equals 16 residues. In germline, CDR1 is SEHNR, CDR2 FQNEAQ (reference sequence). V gave up 6 bases and J gave up 3 bases; unmatched junction bases: 8. CDR3 loop: CASSSLTGNYNSPLHF. The CDR3 DNA reads as TGTGCCAGCAGTTCGTTGACAGGGAACTATAATTCACCCCTCCACTTT. The entire variable domain, with the rest obtained from reference TRBV7-9 and TRBJ1-6, is as follows: DTGVSQNPRHKITKRGQNVTFRCDPISEHNRLYWYRQTLGQGPEFLTYFQNEAQLEKSRLLSDRFSAERPKGSFSTLEIQRTEQGDSAMYLCASSSLTGNYNSPLHFGNGTRLTVT.

The rearrangement uses TRBV5-4 and TRBJ1-6; D is unclear. CDR3 size: 15 residues. From germline, CDR1 is SGHNT and CDR2 YYREEE (reference sequence). V was cut by 2 bases and J by 7 bases, with 13 bases left in between. The CDR3 loop is CASSLWAVTNSPLHF. In DNA form, the CDR3 reads TGTGCCAGCAGCTTATGGGCGGTCACAAATTCACCCCTCCACTTT.